The TCR beta chain described here comes from a study of blood T cell repertoires in COVID-19. Study-wide background: Material from acute and convalescent COVID-19 was sourced from the United States, Italy and Spain. In each case, the material was cDNA or gDNA derived from T cells, B-cell-depleted T cells, or PBMCs.

In the study's own analysis: Estimation of nucleated cell counts was performed using reference gene primer amplification. Method: immunoSEQ multiplex PCR; TCRdb's copy keeps in-frame clones and lacks some. The V and J calls and clone size are taken from that table; D and trimming were inferred from the DNA. The sample contains 25,000 to 30,000 clones, 76% of which appear only once. Germline-derived CDR1 and CDR2 are MDHEN and SYDVKM. V was shortened by 11 bases and J by 1 base, with 15 bases between the two germline ends. The CDR3 extends over 13 amino acids. Sequencing used peripheral blood. The clonotype was recovered from a man in his sixties or seventies with acute or convalescent COVID-19. V usage is TRBV28 and J usage is TRBJ2-7, with D maybe TRBD1 (6 bases). Here the CDR3 reads CAVDSGASYEQYF. The CDR3 DNA follows: TGTGCCGTGGATTCAGGGGCTTCCTACGAGCAGTACTTC.